This T cell receptor beta chain came from a study of T cells in Graves' hyperthyroidism and ophthalmopathy. Lactation, pregnancy, other autoimmune disease or uncontrolled infection excluded patients. This CDR3 has 14 residues. Germline CDR1 SNHLY, CDR2 FYNNEI. V dropped 7 bases and J dropped 6; count of bases not matched to a gene: 9. Amplified TCR beta CDR3 regions derived from RNA transcripts. The HTBI set primed first-round TCR CDR3 RT-PCR. Using its own MiXCR run on the multiplex PCR reads, TCRdb lists one record per CDR3 protein. In the table there are approximately 510,000 distinct CDR3 sequences, approximately 49% of which are singletons.

The gene calls are TRBV2 and TRBJ1-5; 7 bases are shared with TRBD1. The sample taken for sequencing was peripheral blood or thyroid tissue (not recorded which). The origin of this receptor is an adult woman with Graves' disease, either hyperthyroidism or ophthalmopathy (not recorded which). The CDR3 sequence is CASNPTGVSQPQHF. The CDR3 DNA reads TGTGCCAGCAACCCCACAGGGGTGAGTCAGCCCCAGCATTTT. The complete variable domain, with remaining parts taken from reference TRBV2 and TRBJ1-5, reads EPEVTQTPSHQVTQMGQEVILRCVPISNHLYFYWYRQILGQKVEFLVSFYNNEISEKSEIFDDQFSVERPDGSNFTLKIRSTKLEDSAMYFCASNPTGVSQPQHFGDGTRLSIL.